The clone carrying this T cell receptor (beta chain) was observed many times. This sample stems from a study of spatial heterogeneity in lung cancer. This CDR3 has 13 residues. The V gene lost 5 bases and the J gene lost 1 base, with 9 bases spanning the gap. The germline V gene has CDR1 MDHEN and CDR2 SYDVKM. Sample time point: blood at routine non-recurrence follow-up after resection. TCRdb used MiXCR to reprocess the 5' RACE reads, holding one entry per CDR3 protein. Among roughly 70,000 distinct CDR3 sequences listed, over 7% were seen once. The source is a female donor with early-stage non-small cell lung cancer. The sample consisted of PBMCs, taken at follow-up. J is TRBJ2-7 and V is TRBV28, with D unclear. The CDR3 bases are TGTGCCAGCAGTATAGACACTTCCTACGAGCAGTACTTC. Its protein product is CASSIDTSYEQYF. Full variable domain (outside the CDR3, taken from reference TRBV28 and TRBJ2-7): DVKVTQSSRYLVKRTGEKVFLECVQDMDHENMFWYRQDPGLGLRLIYFSYDVKMKEKGDIPEGYSVSREKKERFSLILESASTNQTSMYLCASSIDTSYEQYFGPGTRLTVT.